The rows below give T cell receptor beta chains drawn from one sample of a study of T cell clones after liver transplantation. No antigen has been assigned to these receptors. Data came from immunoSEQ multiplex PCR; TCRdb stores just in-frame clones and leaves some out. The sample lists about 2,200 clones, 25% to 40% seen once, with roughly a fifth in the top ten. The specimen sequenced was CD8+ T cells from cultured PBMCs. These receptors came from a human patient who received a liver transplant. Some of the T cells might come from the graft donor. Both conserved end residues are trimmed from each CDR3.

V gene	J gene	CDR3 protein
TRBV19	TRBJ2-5	ASTPGPAGETQY
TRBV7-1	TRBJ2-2	ASSFDISGELF
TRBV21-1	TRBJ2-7	ASSKDRARDKKRSGEQY
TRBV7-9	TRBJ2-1	ASSTPTGVPVNEQF
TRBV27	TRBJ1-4	ASSLSFSAEKLF
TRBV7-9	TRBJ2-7	ASSTPTGNYEQY
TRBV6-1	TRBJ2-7	ASRGYEQY
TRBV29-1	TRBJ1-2	SAWVGTFYT
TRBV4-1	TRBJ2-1	ASSQGLAVSSYNEQF
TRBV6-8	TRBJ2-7	ASRGYEQY
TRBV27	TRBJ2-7	ASSLDHLSYEQY
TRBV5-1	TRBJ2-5	ASSLTSAQETQY
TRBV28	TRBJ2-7	ASTLSGVSSYEQY
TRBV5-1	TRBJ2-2	ASSLDGGRTGELF
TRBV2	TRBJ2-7	ARGTGYEQY
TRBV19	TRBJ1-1	ASKRGQINTEAF
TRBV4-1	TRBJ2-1	ASSHPSSYNEQF
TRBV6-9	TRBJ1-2	ASSYSTAYGYT
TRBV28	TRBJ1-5	ASSLSQGTQPQH
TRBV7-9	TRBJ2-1	ASSRGVNEQF
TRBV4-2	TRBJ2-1	ASSPPGAGSFNEQF
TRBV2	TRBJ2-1	ASSGRPLRDNEQF
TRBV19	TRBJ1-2	ASSTKEGASYGYT
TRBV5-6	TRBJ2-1	ASSLAIAGAGNEQF
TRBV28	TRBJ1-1	ASSLFVGLATSNTEAF
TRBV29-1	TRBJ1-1	SVLDSPNAGVTEAF
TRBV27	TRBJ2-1	ASSLLHEQF
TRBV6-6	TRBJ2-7	ASTLLPLHPYEQY
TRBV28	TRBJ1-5	ASSSLRGPQH
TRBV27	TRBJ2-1	ASSPGPAGLNEQF
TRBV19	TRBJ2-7	ASSPGPSYEQY
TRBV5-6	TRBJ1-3	ASSSPTTDISGNTIY
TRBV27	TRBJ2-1	ASRRGNSYNEQF
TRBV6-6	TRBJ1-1	ASSYMNTEAF
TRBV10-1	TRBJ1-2	ASSADRSYGYT
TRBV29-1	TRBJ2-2	SVEDLAGNTGELF
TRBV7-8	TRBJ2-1	ASSYTGLASEQF
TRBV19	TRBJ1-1	ASSAGTVNTEAF
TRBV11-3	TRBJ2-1	ASSLAGGFMNEQF
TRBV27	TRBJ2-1	ASSLSPASISYNEQF
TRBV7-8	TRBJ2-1	ASSLAGGEQF
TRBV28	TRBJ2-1	ARRPGTSGSGRGSYNEQF
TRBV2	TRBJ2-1	ASSKGASGKYNEQF
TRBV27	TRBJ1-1	ASSLSGSGPLGGNTEAF
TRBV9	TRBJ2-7	ASSAWESGGEQY
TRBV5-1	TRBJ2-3	ASSLWGPSTDTQY
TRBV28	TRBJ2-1	ASTTDREGPYNEQF
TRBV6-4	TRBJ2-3	ASSSGGAWDTQY
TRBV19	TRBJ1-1	ASSMWGFGNTEAF
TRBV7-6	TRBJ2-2	ASSGPRSYTGELF
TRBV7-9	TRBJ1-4	ASSPWTASTNEKLF
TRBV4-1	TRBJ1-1	ASSQFQGGEAF
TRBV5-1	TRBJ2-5	ASSFGSLAGGRETQY
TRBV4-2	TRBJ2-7	ASSPNLAGEFHEQY
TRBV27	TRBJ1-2	ASTPLGRAPSNYGYT
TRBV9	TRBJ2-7	ASSGGTGGTYEQY
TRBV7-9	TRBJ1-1	ASSTEDRGTRTEAF
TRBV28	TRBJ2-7	ASSLTGLHEQY
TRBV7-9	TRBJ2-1	ASSLEGNEQF
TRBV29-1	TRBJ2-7	SVEGTGRDYEQY